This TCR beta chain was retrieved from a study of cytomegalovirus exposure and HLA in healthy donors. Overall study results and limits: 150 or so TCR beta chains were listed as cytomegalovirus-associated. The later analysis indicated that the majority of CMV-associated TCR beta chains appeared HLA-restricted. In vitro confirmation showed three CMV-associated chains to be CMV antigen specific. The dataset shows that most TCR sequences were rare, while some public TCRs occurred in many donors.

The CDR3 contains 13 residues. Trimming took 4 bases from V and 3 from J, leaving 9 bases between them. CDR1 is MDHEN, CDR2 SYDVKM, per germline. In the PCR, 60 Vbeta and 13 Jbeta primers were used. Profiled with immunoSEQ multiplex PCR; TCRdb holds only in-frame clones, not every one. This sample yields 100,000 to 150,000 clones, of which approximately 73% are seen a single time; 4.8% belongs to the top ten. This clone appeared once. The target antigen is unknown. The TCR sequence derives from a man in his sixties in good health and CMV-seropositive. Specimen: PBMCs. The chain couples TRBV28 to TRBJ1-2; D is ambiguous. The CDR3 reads CASSWFRYYGYTF. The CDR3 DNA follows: TGTGCCAGCAGTTGGTTCAGGTACTATGGCTACACCTTC.